This T cell receptor (beta chain) is drawn from a study of OX40 agonist ivuxolimab in advanced cancers. About the study: Patients in dose escalation had liver, melanoma, kidney or head and neck cancers.

The ends were cut back, 2 bases at V and 0 bases at J, with 8 bases in the middle. CDR3 length: 15 amino acids. The germline V gene encodes CDR1 SGHVS and CDR2 FQNEAQ. Repertoires were generated with immunoSEQ multiplex PCR, while TCRdb's copy carries only in-frame clones and drops some. This sample has 55,000 to 70,000 clones, with 80% to 85% found just once. The specimen comprised CD4+ or CD8+ T cells sorted from blood, sampled in a trial of the OX40 agonist ivuxolimab. This chain links TRBV7-8 with TRBJ1-3; D remains unclear. The sequence was obtained from an adult with an advanced solid tumor such as melanoma, head and neck, liver or kidney cancer. DNA of the CDR3: TGTGCCAGCAGCTTAATGGGTAACTCTGGAAACACCATATATTTT. It is translated as CASSLMGNSGNTIYF.